This TCR beta chain derives from a study of blood T cells in healthy people across ages. Findings and limits, study-wide: Donor CMV status was unknown, possibly confounding expanded clonotype changes. Per million T cells, TCR beta diversity dropped roughly linearly as age increased.

With a J-beta primer mix and a sample-barcoded 5' primer, a second PCR ran roughly 6 to 12 cycles. Every individual sample yielded 2.5 million or more paired-end reads (each containing CDR3). MiXCR, applied by TCRdb to the 5' RACE reads, yields one record per CDR3 protein. The repertoire holds 1.5 million to 2 million distinct CDR3 sequences, with roughly 32% as singletons. The CDR3 runs to 14 residues. With V trimmed by 6 bases and J by 10 bases, 8 bases remained unmatched. Germline CDR1 SGHAT, CDR2 FQNNGV. This clonotype was seen at least ten times. Antigen specificity is unknown. Specimen: blood. The TCR comes from a woman aged 25 to 39 in good health. The genes are TRBV11-2 and TRBJ2-1, with 11 bases matching TRBD1. This chain's CDR3 is CASSSGTGGYEQFF. CDR3 DNA sequence: TGTGCCAGCAGTTCCGGGACAGGGGGATACGAGCAGTTCTTC.